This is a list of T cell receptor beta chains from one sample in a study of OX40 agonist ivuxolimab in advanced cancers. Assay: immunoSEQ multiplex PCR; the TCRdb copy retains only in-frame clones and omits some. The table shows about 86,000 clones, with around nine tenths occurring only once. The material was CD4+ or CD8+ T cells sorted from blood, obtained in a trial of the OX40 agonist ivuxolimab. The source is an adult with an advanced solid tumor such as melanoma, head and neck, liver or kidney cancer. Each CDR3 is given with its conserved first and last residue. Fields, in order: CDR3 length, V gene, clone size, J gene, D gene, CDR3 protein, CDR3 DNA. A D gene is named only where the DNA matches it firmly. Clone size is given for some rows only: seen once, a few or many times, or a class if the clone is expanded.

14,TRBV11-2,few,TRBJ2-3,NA,CASRGGLTTDTQYF,TGTGCCAGCAGGGGGGGGCTCACCACAGATACGCAGTATTTT
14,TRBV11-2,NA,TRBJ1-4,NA,CASSLDTTNEKLFF,TGTGCCAGCAGCTTGGACACAACTAATGAAAAACTGTTTTTT
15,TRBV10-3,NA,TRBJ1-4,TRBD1,CAISERAGGNEKLFF,TGTGCCATCAGTGAGAGGGCAGGGGGTAATGAAAAACTGTTTTTT
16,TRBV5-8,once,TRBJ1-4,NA,CASSPRHPVKIEKLFF,TGTGCCAGCAGCCCCCGCCACCCGGTGAAGATTGAAAAACTGTTTTTT
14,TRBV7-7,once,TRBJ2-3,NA,CASSLSADTDTQYF,TGTGCCAGCAGCTTGTCAGCGGACACAGATACGCAGTATTTT
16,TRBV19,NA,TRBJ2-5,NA,CASSGGGKGSTETQYF,TGTGCCAGTAGTGGTGGTGGGAAGGGGTCGACGGAGACCCAGTACTTC
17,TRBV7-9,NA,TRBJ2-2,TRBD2,CASQGTSGGANTGELFF,TGTGCCAGCCAAGGGACTAGCGGGGGCGCGAACACCGGGGAGCTGTTTTTT
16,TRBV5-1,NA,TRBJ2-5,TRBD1,CASSQTGGAGDETQYF,TGCGCCAGCAGCCAAACAGGGGGCGCGGGGGATGAGACCCAGTACTTC
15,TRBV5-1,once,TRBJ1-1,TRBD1,CASSIETGANTEAFF,TGCGCCAGCAGCATTGAGACAGGGGCGAACACTGAAGCTTTCTTT
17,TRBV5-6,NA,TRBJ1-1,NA,CASSLGFVVQMNTEAFF,TGTGCCAGCAGCTTGGGGTTCGTAGTACAAATGAACACTGAAGCTTTCTTT
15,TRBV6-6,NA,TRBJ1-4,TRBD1,CASSRPGTGNEKLFF,TGTGCCAGCAGCCGTCCCGGGACAGGGAATGAAAAACTGTTTTTT
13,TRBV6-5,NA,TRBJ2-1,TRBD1,CATLTTGTNEQFF,TGTGCCACCCTAACGACAGGGACCAATGAGCAGTTCTTC
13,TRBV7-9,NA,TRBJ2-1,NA,CASQARRDDEQFF,TGTGCCAGCCAAGCCAGGAGGGACGATGAGCAGTTCTTC
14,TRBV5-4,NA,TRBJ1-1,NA,CASSFDRGYTEAFF,TGTGCCAGCAGCTTCGACCGTGGTTACACTGAAGCTTTCTTT
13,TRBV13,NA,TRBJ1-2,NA,CASSLGSNYGYTF,TGTGCCAGCAGCTTAGGCAGTAACTATGGCTACACCTTC
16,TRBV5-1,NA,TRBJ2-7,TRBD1,CASSLGGTGGLNEQYF,TGCGCCAGCAGCTTGGGCGGGACAGGGGGCCTTAACGAGCAGTACTTC
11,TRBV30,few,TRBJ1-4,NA,CAWSIDEKLFF,TGTGCCTGGAGTATCGACGAAAAACTGTTTTTT
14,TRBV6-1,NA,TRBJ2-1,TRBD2,CASTKAGVYNEQFF,TGTGCCAGCACTAAAGCGGGGGTTTACAATGAGCAGTTCTTC
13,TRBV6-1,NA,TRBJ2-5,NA,CASSVEVQETQYF,TGTGCCAGCAGTGTGGAGGTACAAGAGACCCAGTACTTC
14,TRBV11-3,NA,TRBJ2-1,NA,CASSSGVRYGEQFF,TGTGCCAGCAGCTCGGGAGTGAGGTACGGTGAGCAGTTCTTC
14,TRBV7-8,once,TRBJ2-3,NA,CASSLIGGTDTQYF,TGTGCCAGCAGCTTAATTGGTGGAACAGATACGCAGTATTTT
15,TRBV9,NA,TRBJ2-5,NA,CASSPQRTYQETQYF,TGTGCCAGCAGCCCCCAACGGACTTACCAAGAGACCCAGTACTTC
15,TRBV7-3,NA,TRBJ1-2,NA,CASSLLSGGIDGYTF,TGTGCCAGCAGCTTACTCTCCGGGGGAATAGATGGCTACACCTTC
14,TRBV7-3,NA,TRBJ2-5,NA,CASSPNPAQGTQYF,TGTGCCAGCAGCCCCAATCCCGCCCAGGGGACCCAGTACTTC
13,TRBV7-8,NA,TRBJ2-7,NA,CASSPGGVGEQYF,TGTGCCAGCAGCCCCGGGGGAGTAGGCGAGCAGTACTTC
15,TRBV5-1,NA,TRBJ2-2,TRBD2,CASSIGTSGTGELFF,TGCGCCAGCAGCATCGGGACTAGCGGCACCGGGGAGCTGTTTTTT
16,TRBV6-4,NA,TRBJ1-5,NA,CASSSRPLGGNQPQHF,TGTGCCAGCAGCTCCCGGCCGTTGGGGGGGAATCAGCCCCAGCATTTT
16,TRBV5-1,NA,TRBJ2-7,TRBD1,CASSALGTDTSYEQYF,TGCGCCAGCAGCGCCCTCGGGACAGACACCTCCTACGAGCAGTACTTC
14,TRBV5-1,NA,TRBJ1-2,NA,CASSPTAFVYGYTF,TGCGCCAGCAGCCCGACAGCATTCGTCTATGGCTACACCTTC
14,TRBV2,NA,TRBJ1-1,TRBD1,CASSAGTVNTEAFF,TGTGCCAGCAGTGCCGGGACAGTGAACACTGAAGCTTTCTTT
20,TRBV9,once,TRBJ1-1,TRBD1,CASSGPPLVWDRRYNTEAFF,TGTGCCAGCAGCGGTCCGCCCTTGGTGTGGGACAGGAGATATAACACTGAAGCTTTCTTT
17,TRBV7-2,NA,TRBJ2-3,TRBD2,CASRPTSSGRFMDTQYF,TGTGCCAGCAGACCTACTTCTAGCGGGAGGTTTATGGATACGCAGTATTTT
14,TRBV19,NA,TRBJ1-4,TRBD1,CATGDRTHFEKLFF,TGTGCCACCGGGGACAGGACCCACTTTGAAAAACTGTTTTTT
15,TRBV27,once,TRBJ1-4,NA,CASSLSHRVGEKLFF,TGTGCCAGCAGTTTATCACACAGGGTGGGGGAAAAACTGTTTTTT
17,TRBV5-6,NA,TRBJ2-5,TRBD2,CASSFRLAGPFRETQYF,TGTGCCAGCAGCTTCCGACTAGCGGGACCTTTTCGAGAGACCCAGTACTTC
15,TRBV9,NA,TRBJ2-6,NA,CASSGAGFGANVLTF,TGTGCCAGCAGCGGGGCCGGTTTTGGGGCCAACGTCCTGACTTTC
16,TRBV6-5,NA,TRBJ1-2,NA,CASSYGVGDGYYGYTF,TGTGCCAGCAGTTACGGGGTTGGGGATGGGTACTATGGCTACACCTTC
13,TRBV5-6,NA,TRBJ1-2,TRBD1,CASSRDRASGYTF,TGTGCCAGCAGCAGGGACAGGGCGTCTGGCTACACCTTC
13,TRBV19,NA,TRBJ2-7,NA,CASSMQASYEQYF,TGTGCCAGTAGTATGCAGGCTTCCTACGAGCAGTACTTC
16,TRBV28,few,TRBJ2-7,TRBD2,CASSPEGLAGDYEQYF,TGTGCCAGCAGTCCAGAGGGACTAGCGGGAGACTACGAGCAGTACTTC
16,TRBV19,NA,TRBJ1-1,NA,CASSPTRGTMNTEAFF,TGTGCCAGTAGTCCGACTAGGGGGACTATGAACACTGAAGCTTTCTTT
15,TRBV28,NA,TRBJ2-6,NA,CASSLRASGANVLTF,TGTGCCAGCAGTTTGCGGGCCTCTGGGGCCAACGTCCTGACTTTC
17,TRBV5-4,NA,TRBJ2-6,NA,CASSLLGPLSGANVLTF,TGTGCCAGCAGCTTATTAGGACCTCTTTCTGGGGCCAACGTCCTGACTTTC
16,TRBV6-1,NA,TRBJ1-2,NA,CASSERAEFLNYGYTF,TGTGCCAGCAGTGAAAGGGCAGAATTTCTTAACTATGGCTACACCTTC
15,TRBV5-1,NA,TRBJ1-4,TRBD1,CASSPQTGTLEKLFF,TGCGCCAGCAGCCCTCAGACAGGGACCCTTGAAAAACTGTTTTTT
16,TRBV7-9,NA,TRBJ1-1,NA,CASSLAGVRGNTEAFF,TGTGCCAGCAGCTTAGCAGGAGTCAGGGGGAACACTGAAGCTTTCTTT
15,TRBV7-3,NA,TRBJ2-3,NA,CASSMGPGAADTQYF,TGTGCCAGCAGCATGGGCCCGGGAGCGGCAGATACGCAGTATTTT
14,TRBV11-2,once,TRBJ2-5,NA,CASSWVGAGETQYF,TGTGCCAGCAGCTGGGTGGGAGCGGGAGAGACCCAGTACTTC
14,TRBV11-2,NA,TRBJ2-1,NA,CASSLVSGTNEQFF,TGTGCCAGCAGCTTAGTCTCCGGAACAAATGAGCAGTTCTTC
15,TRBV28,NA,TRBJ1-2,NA,CASSPTQGGDYGYTF,TGTGCCAGCAGTCCAACACAGGGAGGTGACTATGGCTACACCTTC
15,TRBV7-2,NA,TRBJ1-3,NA,CASSQTGSSGNTIYF,TGTGCCAGCAGTCAAACAGGGAGCTCTGGAAACACCATATATTTT
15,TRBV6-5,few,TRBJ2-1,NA,CASSYDTRWGNEQFF,TGTGCCAGCAGTTACGACACCCGCTGGGGAAATGAGCAGTTCTTC
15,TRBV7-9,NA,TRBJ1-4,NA,CASSLAAGLNEKLFF,TGTGCCAGCAGCTTAGCGGCAGGGCTTAATGAAAAACTGTTTTTT
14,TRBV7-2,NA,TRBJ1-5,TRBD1,CASSPRTGEGAQHF,TGTGCCAGCAGCCCTAGGACAGGGGAGGGGGCCCAGCATTTT
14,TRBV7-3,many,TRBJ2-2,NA,CASSLTRGTGELFF,TGTGCCAGCAGCTTAACTCGGGGTACCGGGGAGCTGTTTTTT
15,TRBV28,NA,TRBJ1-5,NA,CASSPRGQPNQPQHF,TGTGCCAGCAGTCCGCGAGGACAGCCGAATCAGCCCCAGCATTTT
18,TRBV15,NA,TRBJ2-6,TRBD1,CATSSPGQVPTGANVLTF,TGTGCCACCAGCAGCCCTGGACAGGTCCCCACTGGGGCCAACGTCCTGACTTTC